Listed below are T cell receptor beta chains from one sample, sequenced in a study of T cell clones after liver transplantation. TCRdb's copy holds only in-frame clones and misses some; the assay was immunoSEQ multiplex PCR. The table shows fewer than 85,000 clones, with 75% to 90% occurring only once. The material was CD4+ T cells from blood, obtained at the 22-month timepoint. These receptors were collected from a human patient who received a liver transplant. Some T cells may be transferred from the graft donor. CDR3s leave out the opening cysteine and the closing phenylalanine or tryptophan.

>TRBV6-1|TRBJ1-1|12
ASSEVGQHTEAF
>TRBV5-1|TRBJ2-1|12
ASSLQGSDNEQF
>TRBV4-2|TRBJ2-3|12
ASSPVGYTDTQY
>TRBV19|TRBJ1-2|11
ASSFGGANGYT
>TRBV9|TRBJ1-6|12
ASSVKGDFSPLH
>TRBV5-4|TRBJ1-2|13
ASSLEGGTNYGYT
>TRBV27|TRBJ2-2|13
ASSFDRADTGELF
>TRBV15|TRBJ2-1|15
ATSSSGGTWGRVQQF
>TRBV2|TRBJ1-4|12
ASSVGTGDEKLF
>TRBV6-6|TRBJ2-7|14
ASSYEGGTLSYEQY
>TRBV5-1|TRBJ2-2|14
ASSAHPGRDTGELF
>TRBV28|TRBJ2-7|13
ASSRTSGSSYEQY
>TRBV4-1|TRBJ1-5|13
ASSQGAGWEQPQH
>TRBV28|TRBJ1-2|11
ASSLAGADGYT
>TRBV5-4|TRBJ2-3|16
ASSFFTPGLAEGDTQY